This entry lists 20 T cell receptor beta chains sequenced from one sample in a study of cytomegalovirus exposure and HLA in healthy donors. 13 Jbeta primers and 60 Vbeta primers were used for the PCR. TCRdb keeps only in-frame clones here, not all; method: immunoSEQ multiplex PCR. The sample contains 130,000 or so clones, 75% to 85% of which appear only once. Sequences were obtained from PBMCs. The source of these receptors is a woman in her forties or fifties in good health and CMV-seropositive.

The chain couples TRBV27 to TRBJ2-3; the match to TRBD1 covers 7 bases. With V trimmed by 7 bases and J by 4 bases, 11 bases remained unmatched. Germline V gives CDR1 MNHEY, CDR2 SMNVEV (reference sequence). This CDR3 is 15 amino acids long. The CDR3 sequence is CASTSWTGTADTQYF. The DNA of the CDR3 is TGTGCCAGCACCTCGTGGACAGGTACCGCAGATACGCAGTATTTT.

Only a few counts were recorded for this clone. The chain links TRBV7-8 to TRBJ2-4, with TRBD1 matching 10 bases. CDR1 and CDR2 (germline): SGHVS, FQNEAQ. The CDR3 consists of 13 residues. Germline trimming cut 11 bases from V and 9 bases from J; bases unmatched to any gene: 10. CDR3 DNA: TGTGCCTCGCAGGGGACAGGGGCCCGCATTCAGTACTTC. This translates into CASQGTGARIQYF.

DNA for the CDR3: TGCAGCGTTGAGGGTTTGGGGGCAGCAGATACGCAGTATTTT. Encoded protein: CSVEGLGAADTQYF. V is TRBV29-1 and J is TRBJ2-3, with a possible D match to TRBD1 (6 bases). The germline CDR1 and CDR2 sequences are SQVTM and ANQGSEA. The CDR3 contains 14 residues. The germline V and J ends were trimmed by 3 bases and 4 bases, with 14 bases remaining between them.

This chain uses TRBV7-9 with TRBJ2-7; 7 positions agree with TRBD2. The length of the CDR3 is 14 residues. V was clipped by 7 bases and J by 2 bases; unmatched bases: 8. Germline V gives CDR1 SEHNR, CDR2 FQNEAQ (reference sequence). The CDR3 nucleotides are TGTGCCAGCACCCAGGGCGGGAGCCCCTACGAGCAGTACTTC. Residues: CASTQGGSPYEQYF.

The V call is TRBV7-9, the J call TRBJ1-2; D call uncertain. The CDR3 runs to 14 residues. V was shortened by 6 bases and J by 2 bases, with 13 bases between the two germline ends. The germline gives CDR1 SEHNR, CDR2 FQNEAQ (reference sequence). CDR3 sequence reads: CASSPGPGNYGYTF. The CDR3 DNA is TGTGCCAGCAGTCCAGGCCCGGGGAACTATGGCTACACCTTC.

The chain carries TRBV7-8 and TRBJ2-3; 10 nucleotides match TRBD2. Germline V lookup: CDR1 SGHVS, CDR2 FQNEAQ. The CDR3 has 17 residues. Losses at the gene ends were 1 base for V and 6 bases for J; bases not matched to a gene: 10. The CDR3 loop is CASSLGSSGGPSDTQYF. The CDR3, as DNA: TGTGCCAGCAGCTTAGGGTCTAGCGGGGGCCCTTCGGATACGCAGTATTTT.

CDR3 sequence: CASSPPGQETQYF. DNA for the CDR3: TGTGCCAGCTCACCACCCGGGCAAGAGACCCAGTACTTC. This rearrangement joins TRBV18 to TRBJ2-5, with D unresolved. V shed 0 bases and J shed 2 bases, with 4 bases lying between them. The CDR3 consists of 13 residues. The germline CDR1 and CDR2 sequences are KGHSH and LQKENI.

This clone was detected only once. The chain has TRBV7-8 and TRBJ1-6; TRBD1 is a possible D gene (6 bases). CDR1 and CDR2 from the germline V gene are SGHVS and FQNEAQ. V lost 5 bases and J 0 bases, leaving 14 bases between the germline ends. The CDR3 consists of 17 residues. The CDR3 region has the DNA TGTGCCAGCAGCACACACAGGGTGAGCTCCTATAATTCACCCCTCCACTTT. This gives the protein CASSTHRVSSYNSPLHF.

The chain carries TRBV28 and TRBJ1-6; D unresolved. This CDR3 has 14 amino acids. From germline, CDR1 is MDHEN and CDR2 SYDVKM. Trimming removed 3 bases at V and 5 bases at J, with 8 bases between. In nucleotides, the CDR3 is TGTGCCAGCAGTTTCCACGGGGATAATTCACCCCTCCACTTT. Its protein product is CASSFHGDNSPLHF.

This clone was recorded only once. This sequence joins TRBV20-1 and TRBJ1-2; D uncertain. With 6 bases removed from V and 4 bases from J, the gap between germline ends came to 9 bases. CDR1 is DFQATT, CDR2 SNEGSKA, per germline (reference sequence). The CDR3 is 11 amino acids. DNA for the CDR3: TGCAGTGCGCCTATCACCTATGGCTACACCTTC. It yields the protein CSAPITYGYTF.

The chain combines TRBV7-2 with TRBJ1-2; D gene unclear. The length of the CDR3 is 12 residues. V lost 5 bases to trimming and J lost 4 bases, with 8 bases between them. Germline lookup yields CDR1 SGHTA and CDR2 FQGNSA. The CDR3 DNA reads TGTGCCAGCAGCCCGAGGGCCTATGGCTACACCTTC. Translation gives CASSPRAYGYTF.

The rearrangement joins TRBV2 to TRBJ2-5; 7 bases map to TRBD1. The CDR3 loop spans 13 amino acids. Per germline, CDR1 SNHLY and CDR2 FYNNEI. Trimming cost V 5 bases and J 4 bases; bases outside gene matches: 4. CDR3 residues: CASSMRGRETQYF. CDR3 sequence (DNA): TGTGCCAGCAGTATGAGGGGGCGAGAGACCCAGTACTTC. Full variable domain (missing parts from reference TRBV2 and TRBJ2-5): EPEVTQTPSHQVTQMGQEVILRCVPISNHLYFYWYRQILGQKVEFLVSFYNNEISEKSEIFDDQFSVERPDGSNFTLKIRSTKLEDSAMYFCASSMRGRETQYFGPGTRLLVL.

This chain uses TRBV27 with TRBJ2-3; TRBD2 matches at 7 bases. Germline V lookup: CDR1 MNHEY, CDR2 SMNVEV (reference sequence). Losses at the gene ends were 5 bases for V and 1 base for J; bases not matched to a gene: 18. This CDR3 contains 19 residues. This chain's CDR3 is CASSPWTRRVLSGTDTQYF. As DNA, the CDR3 is TGTGCCAGCAGTCCCTGGACTAGGAGGGTCCTCTCTGGCACAGATACGCAGTATTTT.

J is TRBJ2-7 and V is TRBV10-3, with 12 bases fitting TRBD2. With V trimmed by 5 bases and J by 7 bases, 3 bases remained unmatched. The CDR3 length is 13 residues. CDR1 ENHRY and CDR2 SYGVKD come from the germline V gene. In DNA, the CDR3 is TGTGCCATCAGTCGGACTAGCGGGGAAGAGCAGTACTTC. This translates into CAISRTSGEEQYF.

The chain recombines TRBV7-8 with TRBJ1-1; D may be TRBD1 (6 bases). V lost 2 bases to trimming and J lost 6 bases, with 13 bases between them. The CDR3 is 14 amino acids. Germline CDR1 reads SGHVS; CDR2 reads FQNEAQ. CDR3 DNA sequence: TGTGCCAGCAGCTTATCTCGCAGGGGACCTGAAGCTTTCTTT. Its protein product is CASSLSRRGPEAFF.

This chain uses TRBV28 with TRBJ1-2, with D possibly TRBD1 on 5 matching bases. The CDR3 loop spans 16 amino acids. The V gene lost 7 bases and the J gene lost 2 bases, with 20 bases spanning the gap. Germline V lookup: CDR1 MDHEN, CDR2 SYDVKM. The CDR3 coding sequence is TGTGCCAGCATTCCTCTAGGGCGGGGACGCAACTATGGCTACACCTTC. Translating gives CASIPLGRGRNYGYTF.

This rearrangement joins TRBV2 to TRBJ2-5; D is unclear. Trimming took off 7 bases at V and 4 bases at J, with 10 bases between the two ends. The CDR3 runs 12 residues. From germline, CDR1 is SNHLY and CDR2 FYNNEI. The CDR3 protein is CASKILAETQYF. The CDR3 nucleotides are TGTGCCAGCAAAATTTTGGCAGAGACCCAGTACTTC. The full variable domain, with the rest looked up from reference TRBV2 and TRBJ2-5, is EPEVTQTPSHQVTQMGQEVILRCVPISNHLYFYWYRQILGQKVEFLVSFYNNEISEKSEIFDDQFSVERPDGSNFTLKIRSTKLEDSAMYFCASKILAETQYFGPGTRLLVL.

This clone was seen once. This rearrangement joins TRBV19 to TRBJ2-1; 9 nucleotides line up with TRBD1. Losses at the gene ends were 4 bases for V and 0 bases for J; bases not matched to a gene: 16. Germline CDR1 is LNHDA and CDR2 is SQIVND (reference sequence). This CDR3 comprises 20 residues. CDR3 sequence (DNA): TGTGCCAGTAGTAGAGGCCCGGACAGGGGTCGGTTCAGCTCCTACAATGAGCAGTTCTTC. Protein: CASSRGPDRGRFSSYNEQFF.

The chain is built from TRBV28 and TRBJ2-5; TRBD1 agrees at 10 bases. The DNA end favors TRBJ2-7, so the J call may be wrong. Germline lookup yields CDR1 MDHEN and CDR2 SYDVKM. CDR3 length equals 14 residues. This chain's CDR3 is CASSLGTGVYEQYF. In DNA, the CDR3 is TGTGCCAGCAGTTTAGGGACAGGGGTCTACGAGCAGTACTTC.

This clone has just a few counts. In the same sample, other DNA sequences code for this CDR3. The V and J genes are TRBV10-3 and TRBJ2-1; the match to TRBD2 covers 10 bases. Germline values: CDR1 ENHRY, CDR2 SYGVKD. V trimming: 2 bases; J trimming: 8 bases; junction bases outside the gene matches: 12. The CDR3 contains 17 residues. For the CDR3, the DNA is TGTGCCATCAGTGAGATGACCGGACTAGCGGATTCATATGAGCAGTTCTTC. Its translation is CAISEMTGLADSYEQFF.